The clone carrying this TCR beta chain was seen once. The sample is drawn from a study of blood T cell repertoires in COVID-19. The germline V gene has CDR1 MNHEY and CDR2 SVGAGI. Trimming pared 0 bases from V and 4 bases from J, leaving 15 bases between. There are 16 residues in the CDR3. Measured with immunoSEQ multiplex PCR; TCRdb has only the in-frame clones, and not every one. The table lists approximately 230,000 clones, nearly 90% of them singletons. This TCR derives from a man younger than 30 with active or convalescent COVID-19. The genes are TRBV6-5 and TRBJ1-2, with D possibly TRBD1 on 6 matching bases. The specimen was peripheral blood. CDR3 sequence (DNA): TGTGCCAGCAGTTACTCCGAGGCTGGGGGCGTCTATGGCTACACCTTC. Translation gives CASSYSEAGGVYGYTF.